This T cell receptor beta chain derives from a study of blood T cell repertoires in COVID-19. Per germline, CDR1 SQVTM and CDR2 ANQGSEA. The CDR3 has 13 amino acids. V lost 1 base and J lost 6; bases outside the gene matches: 3. Using immunoSEQ multiplex PCR, the repertoire was profiled, and TCRdb retains in-frame clones only, with some absent. Seen here are about 170,000 clones, roughly 89% observed once, and the top ten hold 3.5% to 4.5%. This chain joins TRBV29-1 and TRBJ2-5; 9 bases are shared with TRBD2. The source of this sequence is a man aged 18 to 30 with active or convalescent COVID-19. The sequenced sample was peripheral blood. The CDR3 coding sequence is TGCAGCGTTGAAGGGACTAGCGAAAAGACCCAGTACTTC. Translating gives CSVEGTSEKTQYF.